Each of the 30 T cell receptor beta chains below was sequenced from the same sample in a study of regulatory T cells in long-lasting Graves disease. Arm-PCR of CDR3 regions and iRepertoire HTBI primers were the basis on which TCR beta libraries were built. MiXCR was run by TCRdb on the multiplex PCR reads, yielding one entry per CDR3 protein. The sample has about 470,000 distinct CDR3 sequences; 15% are singletons. Indicated time point: newly diagnosed GD, antithyroid drugs for less than 3 months. From RNA extracted from PBMCs, the TCR library was made. This same sample was also taken into another study, of T cells in Graves' hyperthyroidism and ophthalmopathy.

The sample in question was peripheral blood mononuclear cells (PBMCs), obtained at new diagnosis, from a patient treated with antithyroid drugs. These receptors were collected from a woman aged 30 to 39 with Graves disease.

This clonotype was recorded at least ten times. This rearrangement joins TRBV6-1 to TRBJ2-1, with TRBD1 matching 9 bases. Germline V gives CDR1 MNHNS, CDR2 SASEGT. There are 15 residues in the CDR3. The V gene end was trimmed by 6 bases and the J gene end by 8 bases; junction bases not matched to a gene: 11. CDR3 nucleotide sequence: TGTGCCAGCAGAGCCCCCGGGACAGGGACCGATGAGCAGTTCTTC. This codes for CASRAPGTGTDEQFF.

This clonotype was counted ten times or more. The V gene is TRBV29-1, the J gene TRBJ2-7; TRBD1 agrees at 9 bases. V was pared by 7 bases and J by 3 bases, with 7 bases of the junction left unmatched. Germline CDR1 and CDR2: SQVTM and ANQGSEA. The CDR3 runs to 13 residues. For the CDR3, the DNA is TGCAGCGGTAGTTCGGGACAGGGCTACGAGCAGTACTTC. It specifies CSGSSGQGYEQYF.

This clonotype was counted many times. This chain uses TRBV29-1 with TRBJ1-2, with 8 bases that match TRBD1. Unmatched junction bases numbered 8, after V lost 3 bases and J lost 8 bases. The CDR3 is made up of 13 amino acids. Per germline, CDR1 SQVTM and CDR2 ANQGSEA. The CDR3 region is CSVDWQGASGYTF. Here the CDR3 DNA reads TGCAGCGTTGATTGGCAGGGGGCCAGCGGCTACACCTTC.

The chain uses TRBV7-9 and TRBJ2-7; the D gene is possibly TRBD2 (5 bases). CDR1 and CDR2 (germline): SEHNR, FQNEAQ (reference sequence). V lost 4 bases, J lost 3 bases, and 25 bases lay in between. This CDR3 has 18 residues. CDR3 DNA: TGTGCCAGCAGCTATCCCGAAGTGGGTGGAGGAATCGACTACGAGCAGTACTTC. Its protein is CASSYPEVGGGIDYEQYF.

This clonotype was detected ten times or more. V is TRBV12-3 or TRBV12-4 and J is TRBJ2-3, with TRBD2 matching 9 bases. CDR3 size: 16 residues. V shed 4 bases and J 5 bases; nucleotides not matched to a gene: 10. The CDR3 DNA sequence: TGTGCCAGCAGTTCCATTAGCGGGAGTGGGGGAGATACGCAGTATTTT. Protein product: CASSSISGSGGDTQYF.

The sample holds many counts of this clonotype. The chain employs TRBV27 and TRBJ2-3; TRBD2 agrees at 11 bases. The CDR3 loop spans 15 amino acids. Per germline, CDR1 MNHEY and CDR2 SMNVEV (reference sequence). J was trimmed by 6 bases and V by 7 bases; bases with no gene match: 9. The CDR3 loop reads CASNKWGTSGDTQYF. CDR3 in DNA: TGTGCCAGCAATAAATGGGGGACTAGCGGTGATACGCAGTATTTT.

The genes are TRBV6-9 and TRBJ2-5; D not resolved. V dropped 3 bases and J dropped 4 bases, with 15 bases sitting between them. The CDR3 covers 15 residues. Germline loops: CDR1 MNHGY, CDR2 SVAAGI. CDR3 sequence (DNA): TGTGCCAGCAGTTACTCAACTGGGGTCGCAGAGACCCAGTACTTC. Translation: CASSYSTGVAETQYF.

V gene TRBV7-2 combines with J gene TRBJ2-2; TRBD1 agrees at 9 bases. CDR1 and CDR2 from the germline V gene are SGHTA and FQGNSA. This CDR3 region has 17 residues. The V segment lost 5 bases and the J segment 2 bases; nucleotides outside the gene matches: 9. The CDR3 region has the DNA TGTGCCAGCAGCCCTAGACCGGGACAGGGAAACACCGGGGAGCTGTTTTTT. As protein: CASSPRPGQGNTGELFF.

This clonotype was seen more than once but under ten times. One end of the junction is discordant with germline, which a read error may explain. This sequence joins TRBV7-9 and TRBJ2-6; D gene ambiguous. CDR1 and CDR2 (germline): SEHNR, FQNEAQ (reference sequence). The CDR3 extends over 15 amino acids. Here the CDR3 reads CTSSKQRSGANVLTF. The CDR3 DNA is TGTACCAGCAGCAAACAACGTTCTGGGGCCAACGTCCTGACTTTC.

Many counts were recorded for this clonotype. The chain links TRBV2 to TRBJ2-2; no firm D call. Germline CDR1 is SNHLY and CDR2 is FYNNEI. The ends were cut back, 3 bases at V and 4 bases at J, with 12 bases in the middle. CDR3 length equals 15 residues. CDR3 loop: CASSDIGTRTGELFF. The CDR3 coding sequence is TGTGCCAGCAGTGATATTGGCACTCGCACCGGGGAGCTGTTTTTT.

This clonotype was recorded a few times. The chain links TRBV19 to TRBJ2-1; no clear D. The germline V and J ends were trimmed by 1 base and 0 bases, with 13 bases remaining between them. The CDR3 is made up of 17 amino acids. Germline lookup yields CDR1 LNHDA and CDR2 SQIVND (reference sequence). The CDR3: CASSIGRTQSSYNEQFF. The CDR3 DNA reads as TGTGCCAGTAGTATAGGTAGAACCCAAAGCTCCTACAATGAGCAGTTCTTC.

The chain links TRBV7-3 to TRBJ2-3; possibly TRBD1 for D (6 bases). The CDR3 runs to 16 residues. Per germline, CDR1 SGHTA and CDR2 FQGTGA. V lost 5 bases, J lost 0 bases, and 15 bases lay in between. CDR3 sequence reads: CASSKTGTASTDTQYF. The CDR3, as DNA: TGTGCCAGCAGCAAGACAGGAACCGCTAGCACAGATACGCAGTATTTT.

In its sample, this clonotype was seen a few times. This chain joins TRBV29-1 and TRBJ2-3, with 13 bases matching TRBD2. V gave up 8 bases and J gave up 6 bases; unmatched junction bases: 11. Germline V CDR1 and CDR2: SQVTM, ANQGSEA. This CDR3 has 15 amino acids. The CDR3 DNA is TGCAGCTCCCGGGGACTAGCGGGAAGAGGGGATACGCAGTATTTT. Protein sequence: CSSRGLAGRGDTQYF.

In its sample, this clonotype was seen many times. The rearrangement links TRBV5-4 to TRBJ1-2, with a weak D call TRBD1 (5 bases). The germline V gene has CDR1 SGHNT and CDR2 YYREEE (reference sequence). Trimming cost V 0 bases and J 2 bases, with 11 bases left between them. The CDR3 runs to 15 residues. This CDR3 is CASSLDKGTNYGYTF. The CDR3 nucleotides are TGTGCCAGCAGCTTGGATAAAGGGACCAACTATGGCTACACCTTC. Based on the CDR3 plus reference TRBV5-4 and TRBJ1-2, the full variable domain is ETGVTQSPTHLIKTRGQQVTLRCSSQSGHNTVSWYQQALGQGPQFIFQYYREEENGRGNFPPRFSGLQFPNYSSELNVNALELDDSALYLCASSLDKGTNYGYTFGSGTRLTVV.

This clonotype was picked up a small number of times. The chain uses TRBV4-1 and TRBJ2-7; no firm D call. Trimming stripped 3 bases from V and 3 bases from J, with 18 bases between. The CDR3 contains 16 residues. Germline V gene data show CDR1 as MGHRA and CDR2 as YSYEKL. The CDR3 protein is CASSQTPGASNYEQYF. The CDR3 region has the DNA TGCGCCAGCAGCCAGACCCCAGGAGCGAGTAACTACGAGCAGTACTTC.

The chain links TRBV19 to TRBJ1-1; D may be TRBD1 (6 bases). Trimming shortened V by 9 bases and J by 1 base, and 12 bases separated the two germline ends. Germline V lookup: CDR1 LNHDA, CDR2 SQIVND (reference sequence). The CDR3 sequence is 13 residues long. This chain's CDR3 is CASVDRPNTEAFF. The CDR3 nucleotides read TGTGCCAGCGTTGACAGGCCGAACACTGAAGCTTTCTTT.

The rearrangement links TRBV13 to TRBJ2-5, with D hard to call. The CDR3 runs 13 residues. Germline CDR1 is PRHDT and CDR2 is FYEKMQ (reference sequence). Trimming shortened V by 5 bases and J by 4 bases, and 11 bases separated the two germline ends. In DNA, the CDR3 is TGTGCCAGCAGCCGCCATGGGGTAGAGACCCAGTACTTC. It translates to CASSRHGVETQYF.

In regard to this clonotype: The junction departs from the called germline gene at one end, perhaps through a read error. The chain carries TRBV7-9 and TRBJ2-3, with TRBD2 identical over 12 bases. The length of the CDR3 is 16 residues. Germline values: CDR1 SEHNR, CDR2 FQNEAQ (reference sequence). The CDR3 region has the DNA TGTGCCAGCAGCTCTTCTAGCGGGAGGGCCCGAGATACGCGGTATTTT. Its translation: CASSSSSGRARDTRYF.

There are many counts of this clonotype. The genes are TRBV7-9 and TRBJ2-1; 13 nucleotides match TRBD2. V shed 4 bases and J 6 bases; nucleotides not matched to a gene: 6. The CDR3 contains 16 residues. Germline loops: CDR1 SEHNR, CDR2 FQNEAQ (reference sequence). CDR3: CASSSGTSGIGNEQFF. The CDR3 DNA reads TGTGCCAGCAGCTCCGGGACTAGCGGGATCGGCAATGAGCAGTTCTTC.

Details on this clonotype: It may be a read error: a sequence one base away is much more abundant. The V gene is TRBV18, the J gene TRBJ1-4; D uncertain. Germline CDR1 is KGHSH and CDR2 is LQKENI. CDR3 length: 12 residues. The CDR3 protein is CAGSQLDEKLFF. The DNA of the CDR3 is TGTGCCGGCTCACAACTGGATGAAAAACTGTTTTTT. Using reference TRBV18 and TRBJ1-4 for the parts outside the CDR3, the full variable domain is NAGVMQNPRHLVRRRGQEARLRCSPMKGHSHVYWYRQLPEEGLKFMVYLQKENIIDESGMPKERFSAEFPKEGPSILRIQQVVRGDSAAYFCAGSQLDEKLFFGSGTQLSVL.

This clonotype occurred a few times. The chain links TRBV5-4 to TRBJ2-3; D assignment may be TRBD1 or TRBD2 (5 bases each). CDR3 length equals 14 residues. From germline, CDR1 is SGHNT and CDR2 YYREEE (reference sequence). V was clipped by 5 bases and J by 4 bases, with 14 bases between them. Here the CDR3 reads CASRMGVGADTQYF. As DNA, the CDR3 is TGTGCCAGCAGAATGGGAGTAGGGGCAGATACGCAGTATTTT. Full variable domain (outside the CDR3, taken from reference TRBV5-4 and TRBJ2-3): ETGVTQSPTHLIKTRGQQVTLRCSSQSGHNTVSWYQQALGQGPQFIFQYYREEENGRGNFPPRFSGLQFPNYSSELNVNALELDDSALYLCASRMGVGADTQYFGPGTRLTVL.

This clonotype was recorded a few times. One base away lies a much larger clone, so this may be a sequencing read error. The gene calls are TRBV7-9 and TRBJ2-3; a weak D match, TRBD2 (5 bases). The CDR3 loop spans 13 amino acids. Germline CDR1 reads SEHNR; CDR2 reads FQNEAQ (reference sequence). This CDR3 reads CAGRLGVTDTQYF. The CDR3 region has the DNA TGTGCCGGCAGATTGGGAGTGACAGATACGCAGTATTTT.

The chain employs TRBV7-2 and TRBJ1-5, with D hard to call. CDR3 length equals 17 residues. The V gene lost 5 bases and the J gene lost 0 bases, with 17 bases spanning the gap. CDR1 is SGHTA, CDR2 FQGNSA, per germline. The CDR3 sequence is CASSPAQTVYSNQPQHF. Here the CDR3 DNA reads TGTGCCAGCAGCCCTGCTCAGACGGTCTATAGCAATCAGCCCCAGCATTTT. The full variable domain, completed using reference TRBV7-2 and TRBJ1-5, is GAGVSQSPSNKVTEKGKDVELRCDPISGHTALYWYRQSLGQGLEFLIYFQGNSAPDKSGLPSDRFSAERTGGSVSTLTIQRTQQEDSAVYLCASSPAQTVYSNQPQHFGDGTRLSIL.

DNA for the CDR3: TGCGCCAGCAGCCAAGTTTTGAAGAACAATGAGCAGTTCTTC. Protein product: CASSQVLKNNEQFF. V usage is TRBV4-1 and J usage is TRBJ2-1; the D is unclear. The germline gives CDR1 MGHRA, CDR2 YSYEKL. V was trimmed by 1 base and J by 5 bases, leaving 9 bases between them. The CDR3 covers 14 residues.

The rearrangement joins TRBV10-2 to TRBJ1-5; 8 bases map to TRBD1. Germline V CDR1 and CDR2: WSHSY, SAAADI. The V segment lost 8 bases and the J segment 2 bases; nucleotides outside the gene matches: 8. The CDR3 is 15 residues long. The chain's CDR3 is CASLADRAGNQPQHF. CDR3 DNA: TGCGCCAGCCTAGCGGACAGGGCGGGCAATCAGCCCCAGCATTTT.

This clonotype was seen at least ten times. The gene calls are TRBV12-3 or TRBV12-4 and TRBJ2-7; D ambiguous. The germline V and J ends were trimmed by 3 bases and 3 bases, with 6 bases remaining between them. The CDR3 is 12 residues long. The CDR3 is CASSFGNYEQYF. The CDR3 nucleotides are TGTGCCAGCAGTTTTGGGAACTACGAGCAGTACTTC.

This clonotype was seen ten or more times. V usage is TRBV3-1 and J usage is TRBJ2-5; D is ambiguous. The CDR3 extends over 12 amino acids. From germline, CDR1 is LGHDT and CDR2 YNNKEL (reference sequence). Between the trimmed V and J ends, which lost 0 bases and 3 bases, there was a span of 2 bases. CDR3 in amino acids: CASSQDKETQYF. In nucleotides, the CDR3 is TGTGCCAGCAGCCAAGATAAAGAGACCCAGTACTTC.

V is TRBV20-1 and J is TRBJ2-1; the match to TRBD2 covers 13 bases. Trimming took 4 bases from V and 1 from J; bases not matched to a gene: 13. The CDR3 has 19 amino acids. Germline CDR1 is DFQATT and CDR2 is SNEGSKA (reference sequence). CDR3 loop: CSATGTSGALKRSYNEQFF. CDR3 sequence (DNA): TGCAGTGCTACAGGGACTAGCGGGGCCCTGAAACGGTCCTACAATGAGCAGTTCTTC.

This clonotype was detected many times. This chain joins TRBV30 and TRBJ2-1; either TRBD1 or TRBD2 may supply D (5 bases each). CDR3 length: 13 residues. CDR1 is GTSNPN and CDR2 is SVGIG in the germline V gene (reference sequence). Trimming stripped 2 bases from V and 9 bases from J, with 14 bases between. The CDR3: CAWSTVVGTEQFF. As DNA, the CDR3 is TGTGCCTGGAGTACCGTAGTCGGGACTGAGCAGTTCTTC.

Regarding this clonotype: A read error is the likely source, as a far larger clone sits one nucleotide away. This rearrangement joins TRBV5-1 to TRBJ2-1, with no clear D. The CDR3 is 13 amino acids. Germline values: CDR1 SGHRS, CDR2 YFSETQ. Deletions cut 3 bases from V and 10 bases from J, with 14 bases between. CDR3 loop: CASSSRLAYEQFF. The CDR3 region has the DNA TGCGCCAGCAGCTCCCGCCTCGCCTACGAGCAGTTCTTC.